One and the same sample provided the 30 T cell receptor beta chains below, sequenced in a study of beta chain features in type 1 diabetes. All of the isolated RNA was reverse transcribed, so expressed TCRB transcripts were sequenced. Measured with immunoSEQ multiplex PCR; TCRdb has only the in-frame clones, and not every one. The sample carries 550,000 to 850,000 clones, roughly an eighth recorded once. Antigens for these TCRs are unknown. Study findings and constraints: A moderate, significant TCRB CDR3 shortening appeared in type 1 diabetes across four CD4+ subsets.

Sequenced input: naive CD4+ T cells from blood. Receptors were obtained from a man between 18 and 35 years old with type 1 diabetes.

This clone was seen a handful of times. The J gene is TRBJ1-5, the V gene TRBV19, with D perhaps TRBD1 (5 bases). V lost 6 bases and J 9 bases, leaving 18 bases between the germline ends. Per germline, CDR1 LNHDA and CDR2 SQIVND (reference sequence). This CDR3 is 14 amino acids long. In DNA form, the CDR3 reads TGTGCCAGTAGACCCCCGGGGGACTGGTGGCCCCAGCATTTT. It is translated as CASRPPGDWWPQHF.

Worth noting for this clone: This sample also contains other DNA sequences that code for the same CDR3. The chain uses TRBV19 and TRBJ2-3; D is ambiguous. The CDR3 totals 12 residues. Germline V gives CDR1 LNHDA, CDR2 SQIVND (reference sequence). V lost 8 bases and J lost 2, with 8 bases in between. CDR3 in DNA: TGTGCCAGTTCTGGGCACACAGATACGCAGTATTTT. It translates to CASSGHTDTQYF.

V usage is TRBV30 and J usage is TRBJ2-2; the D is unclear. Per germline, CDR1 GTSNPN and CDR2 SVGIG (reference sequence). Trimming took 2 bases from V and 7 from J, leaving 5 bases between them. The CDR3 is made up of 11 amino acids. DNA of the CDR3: TGTGCCTGGAGTTTAGACGGGGAGCTGTTTTTT. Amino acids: CAWSLDGELFF.

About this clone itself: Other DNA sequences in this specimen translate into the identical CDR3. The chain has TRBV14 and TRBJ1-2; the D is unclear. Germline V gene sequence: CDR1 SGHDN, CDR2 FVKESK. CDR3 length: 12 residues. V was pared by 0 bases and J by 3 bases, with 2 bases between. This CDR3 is CASSQEDYGYTF. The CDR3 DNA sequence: TGTGCCAGCAGCCAAGAGGACTATGGCTACACCTTC. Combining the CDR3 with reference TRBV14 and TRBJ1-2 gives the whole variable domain EAGVTQFPSHSVIEKGQTVTLRCDPISGHDNLYWYRRVMGKEIKFLLHFVKESKQDESGMPNNRFLAERTGGTYSTLKVQPAELEDSGVYFCASSQEDYGYTFGSGTRLTVV.

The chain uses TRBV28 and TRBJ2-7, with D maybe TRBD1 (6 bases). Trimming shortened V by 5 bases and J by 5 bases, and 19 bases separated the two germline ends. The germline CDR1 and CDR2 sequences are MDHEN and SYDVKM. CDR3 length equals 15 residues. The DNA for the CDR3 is TGTGCCAGCAGTGAGCCGGGCAGGGGTAAGGACGAGCAGTACTTC. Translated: CASSEPGRGKDEQYF.

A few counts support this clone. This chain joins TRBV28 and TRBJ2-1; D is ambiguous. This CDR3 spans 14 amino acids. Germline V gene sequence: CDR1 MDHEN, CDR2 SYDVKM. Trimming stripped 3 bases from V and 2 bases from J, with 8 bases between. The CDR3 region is CASSFPDTYNEQFF. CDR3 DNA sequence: TGTGCCAGCAGTTTCCCGGATACCTACAATGAGCAGTTCTTC.

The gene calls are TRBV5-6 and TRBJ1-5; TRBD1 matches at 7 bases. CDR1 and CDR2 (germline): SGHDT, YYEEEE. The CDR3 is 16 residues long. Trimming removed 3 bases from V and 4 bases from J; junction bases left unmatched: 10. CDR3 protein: CASSSGMGQSNQPQHF. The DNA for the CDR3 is TGTGCCAGCAGCTCGGGTATGGGACAGTCAAATCAGCCCCAGCATTTT.

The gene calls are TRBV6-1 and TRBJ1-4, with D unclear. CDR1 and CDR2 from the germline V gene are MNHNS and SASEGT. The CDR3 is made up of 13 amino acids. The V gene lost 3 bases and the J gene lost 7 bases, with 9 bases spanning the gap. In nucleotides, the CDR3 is TGTGCCAGCAGTGAGGAGGGAGGTGAAAAACTGTTTTTT. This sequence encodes CASSEEGGEKLFF.

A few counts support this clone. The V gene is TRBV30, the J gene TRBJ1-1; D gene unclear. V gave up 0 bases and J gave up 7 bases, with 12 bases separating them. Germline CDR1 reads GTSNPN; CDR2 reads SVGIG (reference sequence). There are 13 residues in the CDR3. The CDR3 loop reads CAWSVQGFSEAFF. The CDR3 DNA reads TGTGCCTGGAGTGTACAAGGGTTCAGTGAAGCTTTCTTT.

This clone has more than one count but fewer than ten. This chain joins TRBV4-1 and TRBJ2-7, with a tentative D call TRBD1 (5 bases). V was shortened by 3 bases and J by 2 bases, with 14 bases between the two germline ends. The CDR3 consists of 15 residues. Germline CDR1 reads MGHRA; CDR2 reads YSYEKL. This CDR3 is CASSQVRTITYEQYF. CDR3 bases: TGCGCCAGCAGCCAGGTTAGGACAATTACCTACGAGCAGTACTTC.

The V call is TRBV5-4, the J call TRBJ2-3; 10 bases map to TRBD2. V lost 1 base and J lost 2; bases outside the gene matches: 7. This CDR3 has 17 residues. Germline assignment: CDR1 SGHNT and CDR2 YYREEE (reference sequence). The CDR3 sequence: CASSLWLAGGPTDTQYF. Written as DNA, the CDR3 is TGTGCCAGCAGCTTGTGGTTAGCGGGGGGCCCCACAGATACGCAGTATTTT.

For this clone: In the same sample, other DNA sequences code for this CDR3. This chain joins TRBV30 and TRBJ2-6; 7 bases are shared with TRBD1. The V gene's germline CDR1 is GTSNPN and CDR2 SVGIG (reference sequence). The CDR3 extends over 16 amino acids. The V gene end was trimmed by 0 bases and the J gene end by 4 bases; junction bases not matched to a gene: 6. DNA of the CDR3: TGTGCCTGGAGTGTTGGGGACAGCTCAGGGGCCAACGTCCTGACTTTC. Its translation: CAWSVGDSSGANVLTF. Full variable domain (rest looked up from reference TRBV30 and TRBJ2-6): SQTIHQWPATLVQPVGSPLSLECTVEGTSNPNLYWYRQAAGRGLQLLFYSVGIGQISSEVPQNLSASRPQDRQFILSSKKLLLSDSGFYLCAWSVGDSSGANVLTFGAGSRLTVL.

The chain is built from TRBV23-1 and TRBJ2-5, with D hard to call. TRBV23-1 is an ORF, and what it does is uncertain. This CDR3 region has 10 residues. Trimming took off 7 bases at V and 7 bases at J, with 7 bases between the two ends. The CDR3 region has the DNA TGCGCCAGCACCGGCCGGACCCAGTACTTC. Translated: CASTGRTQYF.

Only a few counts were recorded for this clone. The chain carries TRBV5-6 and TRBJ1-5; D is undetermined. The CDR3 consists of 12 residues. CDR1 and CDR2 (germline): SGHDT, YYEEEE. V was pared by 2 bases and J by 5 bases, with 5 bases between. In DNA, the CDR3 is TGTGCCAGCAGCTTACTGGATCAGCCCCAGCATTTT. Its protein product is CASSLLDQPQHF.

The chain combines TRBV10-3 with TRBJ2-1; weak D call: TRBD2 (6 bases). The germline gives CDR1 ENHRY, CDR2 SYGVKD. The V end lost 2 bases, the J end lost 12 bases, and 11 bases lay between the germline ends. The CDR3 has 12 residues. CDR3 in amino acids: CAISEAGLPQFF. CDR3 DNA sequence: TGTGCCATCAGTGAGGCGGGACTGCCGCAGTTCTTC.

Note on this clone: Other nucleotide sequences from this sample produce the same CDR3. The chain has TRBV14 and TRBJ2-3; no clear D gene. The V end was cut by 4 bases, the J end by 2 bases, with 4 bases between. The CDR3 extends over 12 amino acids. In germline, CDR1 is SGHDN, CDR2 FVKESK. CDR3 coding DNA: TGTGCCAGCAGCCCAACCACAGATACGCAGTATTTT. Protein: CASSPTTDTQYF.

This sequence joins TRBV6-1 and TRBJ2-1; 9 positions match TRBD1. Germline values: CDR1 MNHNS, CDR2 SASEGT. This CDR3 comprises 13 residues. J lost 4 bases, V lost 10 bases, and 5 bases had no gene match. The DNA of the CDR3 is TGTGCCACCAGGACAGGGGAATACAATGAGCAGTTCTTC. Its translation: CATRTGEYNEQFF.

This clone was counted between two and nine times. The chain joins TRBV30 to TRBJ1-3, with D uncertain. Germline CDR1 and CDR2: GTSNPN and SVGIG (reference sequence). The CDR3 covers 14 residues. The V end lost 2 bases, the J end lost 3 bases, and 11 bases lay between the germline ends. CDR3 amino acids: CAWSKGGLGNTIYF. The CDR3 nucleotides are TGTGCCTGGAGTAAGGGCGGCCTTGGAAACACCATATATTTT.

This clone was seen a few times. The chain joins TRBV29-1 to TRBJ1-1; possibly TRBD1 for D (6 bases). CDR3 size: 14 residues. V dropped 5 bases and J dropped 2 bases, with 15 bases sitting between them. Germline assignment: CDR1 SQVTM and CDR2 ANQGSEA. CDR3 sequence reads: CSVFEGGLNTEAFF. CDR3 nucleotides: TGCAGCGTTTTCGAGGGGGGCCTAAACACTGAAGCTTTCTTT.

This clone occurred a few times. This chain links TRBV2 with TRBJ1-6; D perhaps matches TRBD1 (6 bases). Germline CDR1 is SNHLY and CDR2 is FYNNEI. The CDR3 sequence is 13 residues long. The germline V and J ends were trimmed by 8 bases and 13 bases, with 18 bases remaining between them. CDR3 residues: CASLGHGSAPLHF. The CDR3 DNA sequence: TGTGCCAGCCTGGGACATGGGTCAGCTCCCCTCCACTTT.

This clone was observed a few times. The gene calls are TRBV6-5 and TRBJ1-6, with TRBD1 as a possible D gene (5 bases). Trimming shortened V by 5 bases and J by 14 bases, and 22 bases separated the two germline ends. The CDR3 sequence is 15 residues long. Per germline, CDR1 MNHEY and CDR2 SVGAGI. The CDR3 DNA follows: TGTGCCAGCAGTATCGAACCCGGGACGGCGGGCGCCCTCCACTTT. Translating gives CASSIEPGTAGALHF.

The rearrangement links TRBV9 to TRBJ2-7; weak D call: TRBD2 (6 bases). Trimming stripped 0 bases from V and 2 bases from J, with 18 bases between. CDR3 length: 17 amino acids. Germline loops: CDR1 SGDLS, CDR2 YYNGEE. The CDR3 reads CASSVEGPPAGTYEQYF. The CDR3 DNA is TGTGCCAGCAGCGTAGAAGGGCCCCCAGCGGGTACCTACGAGCAGTACTTC.

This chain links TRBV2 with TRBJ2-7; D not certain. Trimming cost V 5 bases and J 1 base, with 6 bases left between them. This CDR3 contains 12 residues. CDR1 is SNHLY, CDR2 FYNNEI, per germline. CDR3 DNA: TGTGCCAGCAGTTACAGTTCCTACGAGCAGTACTTC. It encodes CASSYSSYEQYF.

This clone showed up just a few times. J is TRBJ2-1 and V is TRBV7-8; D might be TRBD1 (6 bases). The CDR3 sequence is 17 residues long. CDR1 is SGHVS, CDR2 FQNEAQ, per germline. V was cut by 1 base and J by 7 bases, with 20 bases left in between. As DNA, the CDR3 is TGTGCCAGCAGCTTAGGGGACCCAGGGGAGATTGGGAATGAGCAGTTCTTC. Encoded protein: CASSLGDPGEIGNEQFF. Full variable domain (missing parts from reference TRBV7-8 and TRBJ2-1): GAGVSQSPRYKVAKRGQDVALRCDPISGHVSLFWYQQALGQGPEFLTYFQNEAQLDKSGLPSDRFFAERPEGSVSTLKIQRTQQEDSAVYLCASSLGDPGEIGNEQFFGPGTRLTVL.

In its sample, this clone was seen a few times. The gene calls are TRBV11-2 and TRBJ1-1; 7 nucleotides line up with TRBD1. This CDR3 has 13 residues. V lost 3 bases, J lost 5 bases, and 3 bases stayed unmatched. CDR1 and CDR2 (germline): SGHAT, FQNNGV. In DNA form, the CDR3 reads TGTGCCAGCAGCTTCCAGGGGGGAACTGAAGCTTTCTTT. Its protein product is CASSFQGGTEAFF.

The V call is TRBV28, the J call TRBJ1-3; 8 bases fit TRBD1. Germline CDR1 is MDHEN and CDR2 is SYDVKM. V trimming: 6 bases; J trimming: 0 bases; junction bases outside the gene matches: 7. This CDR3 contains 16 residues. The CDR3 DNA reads TGTGCCAGCAGCCCGACAGGGGTCATCTCTGGAAACACCATATATTTT. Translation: CASSPTGVISGNTIYF.

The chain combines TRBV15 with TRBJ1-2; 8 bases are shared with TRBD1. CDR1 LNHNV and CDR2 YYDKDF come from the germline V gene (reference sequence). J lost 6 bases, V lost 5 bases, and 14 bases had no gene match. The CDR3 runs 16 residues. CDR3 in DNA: TGTGCCACCAGCGCCCGACAGGGGCGAGGACGGGATGGCTACACCTTC. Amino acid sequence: CATSARQGRGRDGYTF.

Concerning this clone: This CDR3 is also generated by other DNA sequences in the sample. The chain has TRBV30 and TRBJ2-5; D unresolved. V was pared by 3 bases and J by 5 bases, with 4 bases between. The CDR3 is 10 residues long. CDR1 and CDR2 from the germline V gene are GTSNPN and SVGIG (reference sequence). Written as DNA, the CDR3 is TGTGCCTGGAGCCGGGAGACCCAGTACTTC. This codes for CAWSRETQYF.

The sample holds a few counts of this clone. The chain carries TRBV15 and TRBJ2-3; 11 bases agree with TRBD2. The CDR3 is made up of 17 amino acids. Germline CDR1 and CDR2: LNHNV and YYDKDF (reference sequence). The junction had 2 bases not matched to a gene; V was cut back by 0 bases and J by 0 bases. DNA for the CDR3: TGTGCCACCAGCAGAGACCTAGCGGGGGGAAGCACAGATACGCAGTATTTT. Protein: CATSRDLAGGSTDTQYF.

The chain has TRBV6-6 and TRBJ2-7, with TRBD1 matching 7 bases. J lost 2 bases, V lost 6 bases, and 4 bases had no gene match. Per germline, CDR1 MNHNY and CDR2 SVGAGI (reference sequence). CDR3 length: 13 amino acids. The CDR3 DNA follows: TGTGCCAGCAGCCAGGGGGACCCCTACGAGCAGTACTTC. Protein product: CASSQGDPYEQYF.